The 20 T cell receptor beta chains in this list originate from one sample, sequenced in a study. Cells sorted as Tregs were CD4+, CD25+ and CD127-/low. TCRdb ran MiXCR on the 5' RACE reads and lists one entry per CDR3 protein. This sample yields approximately 60,000 distinct CDR3 sequences, of which less than 25% are seen a single time; 3% to 4% belongs to the top ten. The sample consisted of tumor-infiltrating Tregs sorted from the breast tumor. These receptors all stem from a female donor with breast cancer.

Ten or more counts support this clonotype. The chain uses TRBV7-8 and TRBJ1-2; 7 bases are shared with TRBD1. The CDR3 is 14 residues long. The V gene end was trimmed by 0 bases and the J gene end by 4 bases; junction bases not matched to a gene: 2. Germline V gene sequence: CDR1 SGHVS, CDR2 FQNEAQ. CDR3 nucleotides: TGTGCCAGCAGCTTAGCAACAGGGGCCTATGGCTACACCTTC. Translation gives CASSLATGAYGYTF.

A word on this clonotype: The junction does not match germline at one end; this may be a read error. The chain has TRBV20-1 and TRBJ1-6, with D unclear. Germline V gives CDR1 DFQATT, CDR2 SNEGSKA (reference sequence). The CDR3 length is 16 residues. The CDR3 bases are TGCAGTGCTAGAGCTCCGGACGGCACCTATAAGTCACCCCTCCACTTT. Its protein is CSARAPDGTYKSPLHF.

This clonotype has only a few counts. The chain combines TRBV20-1 with TRBJ2-7; the D gene is possibly TRBD1 (5 bases). CDR3 size: 11 residues. V lost 2 bases and J 3 bases, leaving 5 bases between the germline ends. Germline-derived CDR1 and CDR2 are DFQATT and SNEGSKA (reference sequence). The CDR3 nucleotides are TGCAGTGCTAGACAGGGCTACGAGCAGTACTTC. Its protein product is CSARQGYEQYF.

The chain is built from TRBV11-3 and TRBJ1-6; D is possibly TRBD1 (5 bases). This CDR3 contains 18 residues. Trimming removed 5 bases at V and 0 bases at J, with 17 bases between. CDR1 and CDR2 (germline): SGHNT, YENEEA. CDR3 sequence (DNA): TGTGCCAGCAGCCCAGGCGGTTGGGGGAGCTCCTATAATTCACCCCTCCACTTT. The encoded protein is CASSPGGWGSSYNSPLHF.

The CDR3 spells CASSPEGGSNSYNEQFF. DNA for the CDR3: TGTGCCAGCAGCCCCGAGGGCGGGAGTAACTCCTACAATGAGCAGTTCTTC. V gene TRBV7-8 combines with J gene TRBJ2-1; 7 positions match TRBD2. Germline trimming cut 5 bases from V and 0 bases from J; bases unmatched to any gene: 10. The CDR3 sequence is 17 residues long. Per the germline V gene, CDR1 is SGHVS and CDR2 is FQNEAQ.

In this sample, this clonotype turned up a few times. The V and J genes are TRBV20-1 and TRBJ1-1; D ambiguous. CDR3 length equals 14 residues. Trimming took 3 bases from V and 3 from J, leaving 14 bases between them. Germline CDR1 is DFQATT and CDR2 is SNEGSKA (reference sequence). CDR3 in DNA: TGCAGTGCTAGTCGTGCGGGGATGGACACTGAAGCTTTCTTT. Encoded protein: CSASRAGMDTEAFF.

This clonotype was counted a few times. The chain couples TRBV6-1 to TRBJ1-1; TRBD1 is a possible D gene (5 bases). Germline assignment: CDR1 MNHNS and CDR2 SASEGT. The CDR3 sequence is 12 residues long. Trimming shortened V by 7 bases and J by 6 bases, and 12 bases separated the two germline ends. CDR3 sequence reads: CASIRGKAEAFF. CDR3 in DNA: TGTGCCAGCATTCGGGGGAAAGCTGAAGCTTTCTTT.

V and J are TRBV7-2 and TRBJ2-4, with D maybe TRBD1 (8 bases). The CDR3 is 14 amino acids. V was clipped by 5 bases and J by 8 bases, with 16 bases between them. Looked up from germline, CDR1 is SGHTA and CDR2 is FQGNSA. CDR3 in amino acids: CASSARTGRDIQYF. CDR3 bases: TGTGCCAGCAGCGCCCGGACAGGGAGGGACATTCAGTACTTC.

The gene calls are TRBV7-8 and TRBJ2-7; D is uncertain. The CDR3 extends over 14 amino acids. V lost 4 bases, J lost 2 bases, and 12 bases lay in between. Germline V gene lookup returns CDR1 SGHVS and CDR2 FQNEAQ. CDR3: CASSSRRLAYEQYF. The CDR3 nucleotides are TGTGCCAGCAGCTCACGACGGCTGGCCTACGAGCAGTACTTC.

V and J are TRBV2 and TRBJ1-5; no definite D call. The V and J ends lost 7 bases and 6 bases respectively, with 16 bases between them. The CDR3 extends over 14 amino acids. The germline V gene has CDR1 SNHLY and CDR2 FYNNEI. The CDR3 DNA is TGTGCCAGCACACTATCCGGACGGGGTCAGCCCCAGCATTTT. It encodes CASTLSGRGQPQHF.

The V call is TRBV6-6, the J call TRBJ2-5; TRBD1 matches at 7 bases. The CDR3 sequence is 14 residues long. V gave up 6 bases and J gave up 4 bases; unmatched junction bases: 8. Germline V gives CDR1 MNHNY, CDR2 SVGAGI (reference sequence). The CDR3 loop reads CASSTGDRIETQYF. The CDR3 DNA follows: TGTGCCAGCAGCACAGGGGACAGAATAGAGACCCAGTACTTC.

This clonotype appeared a single time. This sequence joins TRBV4-1 and TRBJ2-3, with 8 bases aligning to TRBD2. V trimming: 1 base; J trimming: 1 base; junction bases outside the gene matches: 7. Per germline, CDR1 MGHRA and CDR2 YSYEKL. The CDR3 has 17 residues. The CDR3 bases are TGCGCCAGCAGCCAAGTTGGTGCGGGACTAGGCACAGATACGCAGTATTTT. This codes for CASSQVGAGLGTDTQYF.

The chain links TRBV7-2 to TRBJ2-3; 8 bases align to TRBD1. This CDR3 contains 14 residues. Germline V gene data show CDR1 as SGHTA and CDR2 as FQGNSA. V was pared by 1 base and J by 4 bases, with 1 base of the junction left unmatched. The CDR3: CASSLVQGADTQYF. CDR3 in DNA: TGTGCCAGCAGCTTAGTACAGGGGGCAGATACGCAGTATTTT. Full variable domain (missing parts from reference TRBV7-2 and TRBJ2-3): GAGVSQSPSNKVTEKGKDVELRCDPISGHTALYWYRQSLGQGLEFLIYFQGNSAPDKSGLPSDRFSAERTGGSVSTLTIQRTQQEDSAVYLCASSLVQGADTQYFGPGTRLTVL.

The chain uses TRBV6-5 and TRBJ2-3, with TRBD2 matching over 8 bases. CDR3 length equals 16 residues. Germline V CDR1 and CDR2: MNHEY, SVGAGI. The V and J ends lost 6 bases and 1 base, in that order; junction bases with no gene match: 9. For the CDR3, the DNA is TGTGCCAGCAGAGCCTCCGGGACTAGAGGCACAGATACGCAGTATTTT. Its protein is CASRASGTRGTDTQYF.

This chain links TRBV7-9 with TRBJ2-7; D is undetermined. The V end was cut by 6 bases, the J end by 6 bases, with 9 bases between. The CDR3 is made up of 11 amino acids. Germline CDR1 is SEHNR and CDR2 is FQNEAQ (reference sequence). The CDR3 here is CASSSLSEQYF. The CDR3 coding sequence is TGTGCCAGCAGTTCCCTAAGCGAGCAGTACTTC.

This clonotype has at least ten counts. This chain links TRBV6-5 with TRBJ2-1; 9 nucleotides line up with TRBD1. Germline loops: CDR1 MNHEY, CDR2 SVGAGI. The CDR3 has 13 amino acids. J gave up 9 bases and V 5 bases, and 5 bases lay outside the gene matches. The chain's CDR3 is CASSRDRDFEQFF. Written as DNA, the CDR3 is TGTGCCAGCAGTAGGGACAGGGATTTTGAGCAGTTCTTC.

The genes are TRBV7-2 and TRBJ2-3, with 10 bases matching TRBD2. CDR1 is SGHTA and CDR2 is FQGNSA in the germline V gene. The CDR3 totals 15 residues. With 1 base clipped from V and 7 bases from J, the junction kept 5 bases outside the gene matches. The CDR3 loop is CASSLGLAGVNTQYF. CDR3 bases: TGTGCCAGCAGCTTAGGCCTAGCGGGAGTCAATACGCAGTATTTT.

The rearrangement links TRBV28 to TRBJ2-2; the match to TRBD1 covers 9 bases. Germline CDR1 and CDR2: MDHEN and SYDVKM. The CDR3 has 14 amino acids. The V segment lost 6 bases and the J segment 4 bases; nucleotides outside the gene matches: 3. CDR3 amino acids: CASRGQGSTGELFF. The DNA of the CDR3 is TGTGCCAGCAGAGGACAGGGGTCCACCGGGGAGCTGTTTTTT.

This clonotype showed up just a few times. V usage is TRBV5-1 and J usage is TRBJ1-2; 7 bases match TRBD1. The V gene's germline CDR1 is SGHRS and CDR2 YFSETQ. The length of the CDR3 is 14 residues. Germline trimming cut 2 bases from V and 4 bases from J; bases unmatched to any gene: 5. CDR3 protein: CASSLQGQIYGYTF. The CDR3 coding sequence is TGCGCCAGCAGCTTACAGGGGCAGATCTATGGCTACACCTTC.

There are a few counts of this clonotype. The V and J genes are TRBV6-1 and TRBJ2-1, with 8 bases fitting TRBD1. With 6 bases clipped from V and 10 bases from J, the junction kept 8 bases outside the gene matches. The CDR3 is made up of 13 amino acids. CDR1 is MNHNS, CDR2 SASEGT, per germline. The DNA of the CDR3 is TGTGCCAGCAGCGGACAGGGTTTGGGAGAGCAGTTCTTC. Amino acids: CASSGQGLGEQFF.